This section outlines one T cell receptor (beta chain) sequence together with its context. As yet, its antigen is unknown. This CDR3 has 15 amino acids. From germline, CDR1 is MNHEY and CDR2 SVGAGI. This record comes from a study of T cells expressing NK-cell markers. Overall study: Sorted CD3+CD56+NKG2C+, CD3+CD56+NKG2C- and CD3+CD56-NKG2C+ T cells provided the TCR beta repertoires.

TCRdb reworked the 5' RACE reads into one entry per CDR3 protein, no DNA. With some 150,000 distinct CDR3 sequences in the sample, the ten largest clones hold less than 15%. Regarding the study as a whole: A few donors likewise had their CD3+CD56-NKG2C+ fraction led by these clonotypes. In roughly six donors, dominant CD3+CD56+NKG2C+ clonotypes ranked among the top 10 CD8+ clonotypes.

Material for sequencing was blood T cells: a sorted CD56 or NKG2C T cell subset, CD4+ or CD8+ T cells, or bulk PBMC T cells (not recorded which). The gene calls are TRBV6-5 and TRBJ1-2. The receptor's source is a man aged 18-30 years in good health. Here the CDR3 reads CASSFSDISNYGYTF.